These 30 T cell receptor beta chains were all obtained from the same sample, sequenced in a study of cytomegalovirus exposure and HLA in healthy donors. The primer mix had 60 Vbeta and 13 Jbeta primers. Method: immunoSEQ multiplex PCR; TCRdb's copy keeps in-frame clones and lacks some. The repertoire holds around 250,000 clones, over 70% seen once, with 8% in the top ten. Sequenced input: PBMCs. The source of these receptors is a woman aged 55 to 70 in good health and CMV-seropositive.

This chain connects TRBV11-2 to TRBJ2-1; no clear D gene. The CDR3 sequence is 13 residues long. CDR1 and CDR2 (germline): SGHAT, FQNNGV. V gave up 0 bases and J gave up 9 bases, with 9 bases separating them. CDR3 sequence (DNA): TGTGCCAGCAGCTTAGATCCCAGAGGTGAGCAGTTCTTC. Translation gives CASSLDPRGEQFF.

The rearrangement joins TRBV19 to TRBJ2-1; TRBD2 aligns across 14 bases. CDR1 is LNHDA and CDR2 is SQIVND in the germline V gene (reference sequence). V lost 4 bases, J lost 2 bases, and 10 bases stayed unmatched. This CDR3 spans 19 amino acids. Written as DNA, the CDR3 is TGTGCCAGTAGTAGGTGGACTAGCGGGAGGTCGGGGACCTACAATGAGCAGTTCTTC. Translated: CASSRWTSGRSGTYNEQFF.

The chain employs TRBV6-6 and TRBJ2-3; 7 bases are a match to TRBD1. The CDR3 is 14 amino acids. Germline V gene data show CDR1 as MNHNY and CDR2 as SVGAGI (reference sequence). Trimming cost V 6 bases and J 1 base; bases outside gene matches: 4. This CDR3 reads CASRTGQGTDTQYF. For the CDR3, the DNA is TGTGCCAGCAGAACTGGACAGGGCACAGATACGCAGTATTTT.

The chain employs TRBV6-1 and TRBJ2-3; the D gene is possibly TRBD1 (5 bases). This CDR3 contains 16 residues. Trimming cost V 2 bases and J 0 bases, with 12 bases left between them. Germline loops: CDR1 MNHNS, CDR2 SASEGT. CDR3 amino acids: CASSEWGGASTDTQYF. CDR3 nucleotide sequence: TGTGCCAGCAGTGAATGGGGCGGAGCGAGCACAGATACGCAGTATTTT.

This clone was seen at least ten times. The chain recombines TRBV20-1 with TRBJ2-7; perhaps TRBD2 as D (6 bases). Germline-derived CDR1 and CDR2 are DFQATT and SNEGSKA (reference sequence). The CDR3 is 11 residues long. The CDR3 sequence is CSSGTQGQQYF. The CDR3 coding sequence is TGCAGCTCCGGGACTCAAGGACAGCAGTACTTC.

The chain joins TRBV2 to TRBJ2-2; 11 bases match TRBD2. With 6 bases clipped from V and 4 bases from J, the junction kept 4 bases outside the gene matches. CDR1 is SNHLY and CDR2 is FYNNEI in the germline V gene. CDR3 length: 15 residues. The CDR3 spells CASRISGRGTGELFF. In nucleotides, the CDR3 is TGTGCCAGCAGAATTAGCGGGAGGGGCACCGGGGAGCTGTTTTTT. The entire variable domain, with the rest obtained from reference TRBV2 and TRBJ2-2, is as follows: EPEVTQTPSHQVTQMGQEVILRCVPISNHLYFYWYRQILGQKVEFLVSFYNNEISEKSEIFDDQFSVERPDGSNFTLKIRSTKLEDSAMYFCASRISGRGTGELFFGEGSRLTVL.

This chain uses TRBV7-9 with TRBJ2-1; perhaps TRBD2 as D (5 bases). V gave up 2 bases and J gave up 7 bases, with 15 bases separating them. Germline V gives CDR1 SEHNR, CDR2 FQNEAQ (reference sequence). This CDR3 spans 15 amino acids. The CDR3 nucleotides are TGTGCCAGCAGCTTACTAGGACTCACTATTAATGAGCAGTTCTTC. It encodes CASSLLGLTINEQFF. Full variable domain (outside the CDR3, taken from reference TRBV7-9 and TRBJ2-1): DTGVSQNPRHKITKRGQNVTFRCDPISEHNRLYWYRQTLGQGPEFLTYFQNEAQLEKSRLLSDRFSAERPKGSFSTLEIQRTEQGDSAMYLCASSLLGLTINEQFFGPGTRLTVL.

The J gene is TRBJ2-1, the V gene TRBV2, with 9 bases aligning to TRBD2. The J segment lost 5 bases and the V segment lost 4 bases, leaving 0 bases of the junction unmatched. CDR3 length equals 13 residues. Germline-derived CDR1 and CDR2 are SNHLY and FYNNEI. The CDR3 DNA reads as TGTGCCAGCAGTGGACTAGCGGACAATGAGCAGTTCTTC. Protein: CASSGLADNEQFF.

This chain connects TRBV5-6 to TRBJ2-7; D is perhaps TRBD1 (6 bases). Germline assignment: CDR1 SGHDT and CDR2 YYEEEE. The CDR3 consists of 12 residues. V was pared by 1 base and J by 13 bases, with 15 bases between. The CDR3: CASSLSDRHPYF. The DNA of the CDR3 is TGTGCCAGCAGCTTGTCGGACAGACATCCTTACTTC.

The J gene is TRBJ2-7, the V gene TRBV5-1, with 11 bases identical to TRBD1. The CDR3 runs to 14 residues. V shed 2 bases and J 5 bases; nucleotides not matched to a gene: 3. The germline gives CDR1 SGHRS, CDR2 YFSETQ. Here the CDR3 reads CASSLGTGGNEQYF. The CDR3 DNA reads TGCGCCAGCAGCTTAGGGACAGGGGGGAACGAGCAGTACTTC. The whole variable domain, filled in from reference TRBV5-1 and TRBJ2-7, reads KAGVTQTPRYLIKTRGQQVTLSCSPISGHRSVSWYQQTPGQGLQFLFEYFSETQRNKGNFPGRFSGRQFSNSRSEMNVSTLELGDSALYLCASSLGTGGNEQYFGPGTRLTVT.

V usage is TRBV2 and J usage is TRBJ2-1; 11 bases are shared with TRBD2. This CDR3 spans 17 amino acids. Trimming removed 8 bases from V and 0 bases from J; junction bases left unmatched: 9. Looked up from germline, CDR1 is SNHLY and CDR2 is FYNNEI. The CDR3 DNA sequence: TGTGCCAGCGGACTAGCGGGCTCCACGAGCTCCTACAATGAGCAGTTCTTC. It codes for CASGLAGSTSSYNEQFF.

Regarding this clone: Within the sample, other DNA sequences also encode this same CDR3. The CDR3 region has the DNA TGTGCCAGCAGTCTGGGACTAGCGGGAGGGAATGAGCAGTTCTTC. This sequence encodes CASSLGLAGGNEQFF. The chain links TRBV9 to TRBJ2-1, with 16 bases that match TRBD2. This CDR3 is 15 amino acids long. J gave up 7 bases and V 5 bases, and 3 bases lay outside the gene matches. Germline CDR1 is SGDLS and CDR2 is YYNGEE.

V is TRBV6-1 and J is TRBJ1-5; D ambiguous. Germline V gene sequence: CDR1 MNHNS, CDR2 SASEGT. The CDR3 extends over 12 amino acids. Trimming cost V 6 bases and J 5 bases, with 8 bases left between them. CDR3 bases: TGTGCCAGCAGCCCTAATTATCAGCCCCAGCATTTT. It encodes CASSPNYQPQHF.

This chain links TRBV19 with TRBJ2-1; TRBD1 agrees at 7 bases. There are 16 residues in the CDR3. The ends lost 4 bases at V and 4 bases at J; junction bases unmatched: 10. Germline-derived CDR1 and CDR2 are LNHDA and SQIVND (reference sequence). The CDR3 region is CASSSIARGFYNEQFF. The CDR3 region has the DNA TGTGCCAGTAGTAGTATCGCCAGGGGGTTTTACAATGAGCAGTTCTTC. The variable domain in full, completed from reference TRBV19 and TRBJ2-1, reads DGGITQSPKYLFRKEGQNVTLSCEQNLNHDAMYWYRQDPGQGLRLIYYSQIVNDFQKGDIAEGYSVSREKKESFPLTVTSAQKNPTAFYLCASSSIARGFYNEQFFGPGTRLTVL.

CDR3 sequence: CASSLNQGRGNTEAFF. The CDR3 DNA is TGTGCCAGCAGTTTAAATCAGGGCAGGGGGAACACTGAAGCTTTCTTT. The gene calls are TRBV28 and TRBJ1-1; tentatively, D is TRBD1 (6 bases). The CDR3 totals 16 residues. Germline CDR1 reads MDHEN; CDR2 reads SYDVKM. Trimming shortened V by 2 bases and J by 1 base, and 14 bases separated the two germline ends.

The CDR3 DNA follows: TGTGCCAGCAGCACAGGCGGGGACGAGCAGTACTTC. Translation gives CASSTGGDEQYF. The V and J genes are TRBV7-9 and TRBJ2-7; maybe TRBD2 (6 bases). Germline values: CDR1 SEHNR, CDR2 FQNEAQ (reference sequence). V lost 5 bases, J lost 5 bases, and 10 bases lay in between. CDR3 length: 12 residues.

The chain couples TRBV2 to TRBJ2-5; D possibly corresponds to TRBD1 (6 bases). V dropped 2 bases and J dropped 3 bases, with 19 bases sitting between them. The CDR3 loop spans 17 amino acids. The germline gives CDR1 SNHLY, CDR2 FYNNEI. DNA for the CDR3: TGTGCCAGCAGTGAACCTTTTACAGGGCGGGCCGAAGAGACCCAGTACTTC. This sequence encodes CASSEPFTGRAEETQYF.

This clone was counted once. The chain joins TRBV15 to TRBJ1-1; the D gene is possibly TRBD1 (5 bases). Germline lookup yields CDR1 LNHNV and CDR2 YYDKDF (reference sequence). This CDR3 comprises 15 residues. V was clipped by 0 bases and J by 2 bases, with 10 bases between them. The CDR3 loop reads CATSRDRQGNTEAFF. The CDR3 DNA is TGTGCCACCAGCAGAGATCGTCAGGGAAACACTGAAGCTTTCTTT.

The chain combines TRBV14 with TRBJ1-1; 9 bases line up with TRBD1. The CDR3 sequence is 13 residues long. V lost 7 bases, J lost 4 bases, and 4 bases stayed unmatched. CDR1 is SGHDN and CDR2 is FVKESK in the germline V gene. The CDR3 reads CASNRGRGTEAFF. For the CDR3, the DNA is TGTGCCAGCAACAGGGGGCGCGGCACTGAAGCTTTCTTT.

This clone was detected once. The genes are TRBV27 and TRBJ1-2, with 7 bases matching TRBD1. V dropped 8 bases and J dropped 5; count of bases not matched to a gene: 2. The CDR3 consists of 11 residues. Germline assignment: CDR1 MNHEY and CDR2 SMNVEV (reference sequence). CDR3 DNA: TGTGCCAGCGGCAGGGGGTATGGCTACACCTTC. Translation gives CASGRGYGYTF.

This sequence joins TRBV6-6 and TRBJ1-2; tentative D call: TRBD1 (6 bases). With 6 bases removed from V and 4 bases from J, the gap between germline ends came to 12 bases. Germline values: CDR1 MNHNY, CDR2 SVGAGI (reference sequence). The CDR3 is made up of 13 amino acids. CDR3 nucleotides: TGTGCCAGCAGGGCCGGGACACTCTATGGCTACACCTTC. Translation gives CASRAGTLYGYTF.

This rearrangement joins TRBV11-2 to TRBJ2-1, with TRBD2 matching over 15 bases. This CDR3 has 17 residues. Germline CDR1 SGHAT, CDR2 FQNNGV. V lost 7 bases and J lost 7; bases outside the gene matches: 11. Here the CDR3 DNA reads TGTGCCAGCACCGTTTGGACTAGCGGGAGGGCCAGGAATGAGCAGTTCTTC. Translation gives CASTVWTSGRARNEQFF.

The V gene is TRBV28, the J gene TRBJ1-5, with D maybe TRBD1 (5 bases). V dropped 6 bases and J dropped 6 bases, with 15 bases sitting between them. CDR1 is MDHEN, CDR2 SYDVKM, per germline. The CDR3 totals 14 residues. The DNA for the CDR3 is TGTGCCAGCAGCCTTCAGGGTATGGGTCAGCCCCAGCATTTT. This gives the protein CASSLQGMGQPQHF.

Concerning this clone: A read error may account for a junction end that differs from germline. The chain recombines TRBV7-9 with TRBJ2-1; 15 bases agree with TRBD2. Germline-derived CDR1 and CDR2 are SEHNR and FQNEAQ (reference sequence). This CDR3 is built from 16 residues. The CDR3 spells CSSSLQGLAGGDEQFF. The CDR3 nucleotides are TGTTCCAGCAGCCTACAGGGACTAGCGGGAGGCGATGAGCAGTTCTTC.

The V call is TRBV5-6, the J call TRBJ2-5; 8 bases agree with TRBD2. The germline gives CDR1 SGHDT, CDR2 YYEEEE. The V gene end was trimmed by 4 bases and the J gene end by 7 bases; junction bases not matched to a gene: 9. The CDR3 is 14 residues long. CDR3 sequence: CASSPGGTRGTQYF. The CDR3, as DNA: TGTGCCAGCAGCCCGGGTGGGACTAGGGGGACCCAGTACTTC.

The chain carries TRBV27 and TRBJ2-1; D remains unclear. The length of the CDR3 is 12 residues. Germline V CDR1 and CDR2: MNHEY, SMNVEV (reference sequence). V gave up 4 bases and J gave up 7 bases, with 8 bases separating them. The CDR3 DNA sequence: TGTGCCAGCAGTTCCCTCGGGAATGAGCAGTTCTTC. This codes for CASSSLGNEQFF.

V and J are TRBV27 and TRBJ1-1; possible D gene TRBD1, 5 bases. With 5 bases removed from V and 1 base from J, the gap between germline ends came to 17 bases. The CDR3 sequence is 16 residues long. Germline V lookup: CDR1 MNHEY, CDR2 SMNVEV (reference sequence). The CDR3 sequence is CASSQRGPGGNTEAFF. The CDR3 nucleotides are TGTGCCAGCAGTCAAAGGGGCCCCGGTGGGAACACTGAAGCTTTCTTT.

This clone was detected once. V gene TRBV29-1 combines with J gene TRBJ2-1; 9 positions match TRBD2. Germline V gene sequence: CDR1 SQVTM, CDR2 ANQGSEA. There are 16 residues in the CDR3. With 3 bases clipped from V and 7 bases from J, the junction kept 13 bases outside the gene matches. Here the CDR3 reads CSVEVGASGMGNEQFF. CDR3 bases: TGCAGCGTTGAGGTTGGTGCTAGCGGGATGGGGAATGAGCAGTTCTTC.

The sample holds a few counts of this clone. The chain is built from TRBV6-5 and TRBJ1-1, with TRBD1 matching 11 bases. The trim removed 4 bases at V and 2 bases at J, leaving 6 bases unmatched. CDR1 MNHEY and CDR2 SVGAGI come from the germline V gene. There are 16 residues in the CDR3. The CDR3 DNA follows: TGTGCCAGCAGTTGGGGACAGGGGGTGTTTAACACTGAAGCTTTCTTT. Translation: CASSWGQGVFNTEAFF.

J is TRBJ1-6 and V is TRBV25-1, with 7 bases matching TRBD1. The length of the CDR3 is 16 residues. The J segment lost 9 bases and the V segment lost 1 base, leaving 9 bases of the junction unmatched. The germline V gene encodes CDR1 MGHDK and CDR2 SYGVNS. In nucleotides, the CDR3 is TGTGCCAGCAGTGAATGGAACAGGGGCGTTTTTTCACCCCTCCACTTT. Translated, it gives CASSEWNRGVFSPLHF. Full variable domain (remainder filled in from reference TRBV25-1 and TRBJ1-6): EADIYQTPRYLVIGTGKKITLECSQTMGHDKMYWYQQDPGMELHLIHYSYGVNSTEKGDLSSESTVSRIRTEHFPLTLESARPSHTSQYLCASSEWNRGVFSPLHFGNGTRLTVT.